This T cell receptor beta chain emerged from a study of blood T cell repertoires in COVID-19. Across the study: The United States, Italy and Spain supplied acute and convalescent COVID-19 samples.

Original methodology: How many nucleated cells were present was estimated from reference gene primer amplification. The repertoire was sequenced with immunoSEQ multiplex PCR; TCRdb's copy has only in-frame clones and lacks some. V and J calls and clone size are copied from that table; D and trimming were computed from the DNA. The table shows more than 250,000 clones, with more than 85% occurring only once. Looked up from germline, CDR1 is SGHAT and CDR2 is FQNNGV. This CDR3 is built from 17 residues. V lost 2 bases to trimming and J lost 5 bases; unmatched junction nucleotides: 8. Those enrolled, adults aged roughly 18 to 90 years, came from 25 or so US areas. In Cohort 3, a recovered donor had either two negative PCRs, clearance, or symptom resolution.

This sequence originates from a woman between 25 and 40 years old who had recovered from COVID-19. The material sequenced was PBMCs or T cells enriched from blood (not recorded which). V and J are TRBV11-2 and TRBJ2-1, with 11 bases matching TRBD2. The CDR3 sequence: CASSLRLAGWANNEQFF. The DNA of the CDR3 is TGTGCCAGCAGCTTAAGACTAGCGGGGTGGGCTAACAATGAGCAGTTCTTC. Full variable domain (outside the CDR3, taken from reference TRBV11-2 and TRBJ2-1): EAGVAQSPRYKIIEKRQSVAFWCNPISGHATLYWYQQILGQGPKLLIQFQNNGVVDDSQLPKDRFSAERLKGVDSTLKIQPAKLEDSAVYLCASSLRLAGWANNEQFFGPGTRLTVL.